This paragraph reports one TCR beta chain. As yet, its antigen is unknown. The CDR3 loop spans 10 amino acids. The V gene lost 8 bases and the J gene lost 10 bases, with 9 bases spanning the gap. Germline V gives CDR1 SNHLY, CDR2 FYNNEI. Assay: immunoSEQ multiplex PCR; the TCRdb copy retains only in-frame clones and omits some. This sample has roughly 150,000 clones, with about 87% found just once. The data are from a study of cytomegalovirus exposure and HLA in healthy donors. About the research overall: The roughly 120 validation repertoires and the approximately 630 first-cohort repertoires shared a platform, a later analysis reported. Study-level findings and limits: In vitro testing confirmed a few CMV-associated chains as specific for CMV antigens. There were about 160 TCR beta chains listed as cytomegalovirus-associated.

The donors were members of the roughly 120-subject validation cohort (separate from the roughly 670-subject first cohort). The J gene is TRBJ2-1, the V gene TRBV2, with D uncertain. The sample consisted of PBMCs. This sequence originates from a man aged 18 to 29 in good health and CMV-seropositive. The CDR3 DNA reads TGTGCCAGCTTGGAGAACGAGCAGTTCTTC. Its protein is CASLENEQFF.